This is a list of T cell receptor beta chains from one sample in a study of cytomegalovirus exposure and HLA in healthy donors. Generated by immunoSEQ multiplex PCR, the TCRdb table keeps only in-frame clones and is missing some. Found here are approximately 150,000 clones, roughly 76% of them singletons; the top ten hold about 2.3%. The sequenced sample was PBMCs. The receptor set was obtained from a male donor in good health and CMV-seronegative. The CDR3 runs from the conserved cysteine through the conserved F or W. Each record gives: V gene, D gene, J gene, clone size, CDR3 protein, CDR3 DNA. A D gene is named only where the DNA matches it firmly. Size tells how often a clone was seen (once, few, many) or the class of an expanded clone, and some rows leave it out.

>TRBV5-1|TRBD2|TRBJ2-5|.
CASRRGLAGGQETQYF
TGCGCCAGCAGAAGGGGACTAGCGGGGGGGCAAGAGACCCAGTACTTC
>TRBV15|.|TRBJ1-4|few
CATSRDPGSRGITNEKLFF
TGTGCCACCAGCAGAGATCCGGGTAGCAGGGGAATCACTAATGAAAAACTGTTTTTT
>TRBV5-1|.|TRBJ1-1|.
CASSPAGENTEAFF
TGCGCCAGCAGCCCAGCAGGGGAGAACACTGAAGCTTTCTTT
>TRBV15|.|TRBJ2-2|.
CATSPRGGADTGELFF
TGTGCCACCAGCCCCCGTGGAGGGGCGGACACCGGGGAGCTGTTTTTT
>TRBV10-3|TRBD2|TRBJ2-1|.
CAISGGPGGRDEQFF
TGTGCCATCAGTGGGGGTCCGGGGGGGCGAGATGAGCAGTTCTTC
>TRBV29-1|TRBD1|TRBJ1-5|.
CSAQGDRNQPQHF
TGCAGCGCCCAAGGGGACAGAAATCAGCCCCAGCATTTT
>TRBV19|TRBD1|TRBJ2-1|.
CASSVGTASSYNEQFF
TGTGCCAGTAGTGTCGGGACAGCTAGCTCCTACAATGAGCAGTTCTTC
>TRBV29-1|.|TRBJ1-1|few
CSVEVVRANTEAFF
TGCAGCGTTGAGGTCGTCAGGGCGAACACTGAAGCTTTCTTT
>TRBV7-9|.|TRBJ2-5|.
CASSTTRETQYF
TGTGCCAGCAGCACGACACGGGAGACCCAGTACTTC
>TRBV18|.|TRBJ1-2|.
CASSPDSTYGYTF
TGTGCCAGCTCACCGGACAGTACTTATGGCTACACCTTC
>TRBV18|TRBD1|TRBJ1-2|.
CASSPKTGGDLGYTF
TGTGCCAGCTCACCGAAGACAGGGGGCGACCTTGGCTACACCTTC
>TRBV7-8|.|TRBJ1-1|.
CASSLHVRGLGTEAFF
TGTGCCAGCAGCTTACATGTGAGGGGGTTGGGCACTGAAGCTTTCTTT